These T cell receptor beta chains were read from a single sample in a study of blood T cell repertoires in COVID-19. Clones were sequenced by immunoSEQ multiplex PCR, and TCRdb holds only the in-frame ones, with some missing. The data contain some 150,000 clones, roughly four fifths of them singletons. The specimen sequenced was peripheral blood. The receptors here all came from a man older than 75 with acute or convalescent COVID-19. Both conserved end residues are part of each CDR3. A D gene is named only where the DNA matches it firmly. Not every row has a clone size; where given, it reads once, few, many or a size class.

TRBV6-5	TRBJ2-1	-	TRBD1	TGTGCCAGCAGTCGGACAGGAAGAGAGAATGAGCAGTTCTTC	CASSRTGRENEQFF
TRBV28	TRBJ2-3	-	TRBD1	TGTGCCAGCAGTAACGGACAGGGGCTCGCAGATACGCAGTATTTT	CASSNGQGLADTQYF
TRBV7-9	TRBJ2-3	-	TRBD2	TGTGCCAGCAGCTACCTACTAGCGGCCAGCACAGATACGCAGTATTTT	CASSYLLAASTDTQYF
TRBV7-3	TRBJ2-1	few	TRBD2	TGTGCCAGCAGCCAAACCCAGGTACGACTAGCCAATGAGCAGTTCTTC	CASSQTQVRLANEQFF
TRBV7-2	TRBJ2-7	-	-	TGTGCCAGCAGTTCAATAGCCTACGAGCAGTACTTC	CASSSIAYEQYF
TRBV5-1	TRBJ2-5	-	-	TGCGCCACCAAGGCGGAGAACCAAGAGACCCAGTACTTC	CATKAENQETQYF
TRBV4-3	TRBJ2-1	-	TRBD2	TGCGCCAGCAGCCAATCTCCAGCGGGGGGGGATGAGCAGTTCTTC	CASSQSPAGGDEQFF
TRBV18	TRBJ2-7	-	-	TGTGCCAGCTCGTCGCGAACAGGGATCTACGAGCAGTACTTC	CASSSRTGIYEQYF
TRBV7-9	TRBJ2-6	few	TRBD1	TGTGCCAGCAGCTTAGCAACCGGGACAGGGGGCCCTGGGGCCAACGTCCTGACTTTC	CASSLATGTGGPGANVLTF
TRBV5-4	TRBJ1-5	-	-	TGTGCCAGCAGCTTGGATGGCGGTAATCAGCCCCAGCATTTT	CASSLDGGNQPQHF
TRBV4-1	TRBJ2-2	few	TRBD1	TGCGCCAGCAGCCAAGATCCAATTGCAGGGGGTATGATCGGGGAGCTGTTTTTT	CASSQDPIAGGMIGELFF
TRBV28	TRBJ2-4	once	-	TGTGCCAGCAGTTTACGGACAGTACTCTTAGAAGGGAAAAACATTCAGTACTTC	CASSLRTVLLEGKNIQYF
TRBV6-5	TRBJ2-2	-	TRBD1	TGTGCCAGTACCACAGGGGGCACCGGGGAGCTGTTTTTT	CASTTGGTGELFF
TRBV9	TRBJ1-2	-	-	TGTGCCAGCAGCGTAGAGTGGGGCGGCTACACCTTC	CASSVEWGGYTF
TRBV7-3	TRBJ1-1	-	TRBD1	TGTGCCAGCAGCTTAAGAGGGGGCATGAACACTGAAGCTTTCTTT	CASSLRGGMNTEAFF
TRBV6-5	TRBJ2-5	once	-	TGTGCCAGCTCCGACTGGAGGTGGGCAGAGACCCAGTACTTC	CASSDWRWAETQYF
TRBV7-9	TRBJ2-2	-	-	TGTGCCAGCAGCTTAGCCGGTCAGACAACAAACACCGGGGAGCTGTTTTTT	CASSLAGQTTNTGELFF
TRBV5-1	TRBJ1-4	-	TRBD1	TGCGCCAGCAGCCTGGGGACAGGTACCTCAACTAATGAAAAACTGTTTTTT	CASSLGTGTSTNEKLFF
TRBV5-1	TRBJ1-4	-	-	TGCGCCAGCAGCATAACACCCGCAACTAATGAAAAACTGTTTTTT	CASSITPATNEKLFF
TRBV5-4	TRBJ2-5	-	TRBD2	TGTGCCAGCAGCCCCGGGACTAGCGGGGAAGAGACCCAGTACTTC	CASSPGTSGEETQYF
TRBV27	TRBJ1-3	few	-	TGTGCCAGCAGTCCCAGGGGCGGAAACACCATATATTTT	CASSPRGGNTIYF
TRBV2	TRBJ2-7	once	-	TGTGCCAGCAGTGAAAGAGGCAGGGCCTACGAGCAGTACTTC	CASSERGRAYEQYF
TRBV12-3/TRBV12-4	TRBJ2-3	-	-	TGTGCCAGCAGCCGAAACAGTCCAGATACGCAGTATTTT	CASSRNSPDTQYF
TRBV30	TRBJ2-5	-	TRBD2	TGTGCCTGGAGTGTAGGGCTAGCGGGGGCAAGAGAAACCCAGTACTTC	CAWSVGLAGARETQYF
TRBV5-8	TRBJ1-4	-	TRBD1	TGTGCCAGCAGCTTTTGGACAGGCTTCGCAACTAATGAAAAACTGTTTTTT	CASSFWTGFATNEKLFF
TRBV28	TRBJ1-2	once	TRBD1	TGTGCCAGCAGACCGGGACAGGGAGTATATGGCTACACCTTC	CASRPGQGVYGYTF
TRBV6-6	TRBJ2-1	once	-	TGTGCCAGCTCCGACAGTTACAAGCAGTTCTTC	CASSDSYKQFF
TRBV3-1/TRBV3-2	TRBJ2-7	-	TRBD2	TGTGCCAGCAGCCCGGGACTAGCGGGGAAAGAGCAGTACTTC	CASSPGLAGKEQYF
TRBV3-1/TRBV3-2	TRBJ2-7	-	TRBD2	TGTGCCAGCAGCCAAGGACTAGCGGGGGCCCGGAGGTCCTACGAGCAGTACTTC	CASSQGLAGARRSYEQYF
TRBV7-2	TRBJ2-1	-	TRBD1	TGTGCCAGCAGCTTAGTCGGGACAGTCTTCAATGAGCAGTTCTTC	CASSLVGTVFNEQFF
TRBV4-1	TRBJ1-1	-	TRBD1	TGCGCCAGCAGCCACCCACCCCGCGGCGCCCAGGGGGCGAACACTGAAGCTTTCTTT	CASSHPPRGAQGANTEAFF
TRBV19	TRBJ2-1	once	-	TGTGCCAGTAGTATGCAGGGTGTACGGCGCTTGGACAATGAGCAGTTCTTC	CASSMQGVRRLDNEQFF
TRBV30	TRBJ1-2	-	TRBD1	TGTGCCTGGAACCGAGGGACAGATAACTATGGCTACACCTTC	CAWNRGTDNYGYTF
TRBV7-6	TRBJ2-2	few	TRBD2	TGTGCCAGCAGCTTAGTGGCTAGCGGGGGGTCGAACACCGGGGAGCTGTTTTTT	CASSLVASGGSNTGELFF
TRBV18	TRBJ2-7	few	-	TGTGCCAGCTCACCATGGGGGGACGGAGTGTCCGAGCAGTACTTC	CASSPWGDGVSEQYF
TRBV20-1	TRBJ1-4	-	-	TGCAGTGCTAGTCGATGGGAGGATGAAAAACTGTTTTTT	CSASRWEDEKLFF
TRBV19	TRBJ1-2	-	-	TGTGCCAGTAGTAGCAACCGGGACTTGGAGAACTATGGCTACACCTTC	CASSSNRDLENYGYTF
TRBV4-1	TRBJ1-2	-	TRBD1	TGCGCCAGCAGCGGGACAGGGGGCGACTATGGCTACACCTTC	CASSGTGGDYGYTF